The 3 T cell receptor beta chains reported below all come from one sample, sequenced in a study of shared clonotypes between healthy human individuals. Assay: immunoSEQ multiplex PCR; the TCRdb copy retains only in-frame clones and omits some. Among some 2,000,000 clones listed, about 94% were seen once. It was CD45RO-negative cells, positively selected for CCR7, that made up naive CD8 cells, with terminally differentiated effector memory CD45RA+ cells excluded. Sequenced input: naive CD8+ T cells sorted from blood. These receptor sequences come from a young man in good health.

This chain connects TRBV19 to TRBJ1-2, with D perhaps matching TRBD1 (5 bases). From germline, CDR1 is LNHDA and CDR2 SQIVND (reference sequence). The CDR3 has 15 residues. The germline V and J ends were trimmed by 5 bases and 3 bases, with 16 bases remaining between them. In DNA, the CDR3 is TGTGCCAGTAGTGCGTATGCCGGGACGGACTATGGCTACACCTTC. Its protein product is CASSAYAGTDYGYTF.

The chain uses TRBV27 and TRBJ2-2, with 7 positions matching TRBD1. The CDR3 runs to 16 residues. V was clipped by 1 base and J by 6 bases; unmatched bases: 8. CDR1 and CDR2 (germline): MNHEY, SMNVEV (reference sequence). Written as DNA, the CDR3 is TGTGCCAGCAGTTTATTGGGACAGACAGGTGCCGGGGAGCTGTTTTTT. It codes for CASSLLGQTGAGELFF.

This rearrangement joins TRBV6-1 to TRBJ2-5, with 12 nucleotides matching TRBD2. V lost 6 bases, J lost 5 bases, and 7 bases stayed unmatched. Germline CDR1 and CDR2: MNHNS and SASEGT. This CDR3 spans 15 amino acids. The CDR3 here is CASRGTSGGSETQYF. The CDR3 DNA sequence: TGTGCCAGCAGGGGAACTAGCGGGGGGAGCGAGACCCAGTACTTC.